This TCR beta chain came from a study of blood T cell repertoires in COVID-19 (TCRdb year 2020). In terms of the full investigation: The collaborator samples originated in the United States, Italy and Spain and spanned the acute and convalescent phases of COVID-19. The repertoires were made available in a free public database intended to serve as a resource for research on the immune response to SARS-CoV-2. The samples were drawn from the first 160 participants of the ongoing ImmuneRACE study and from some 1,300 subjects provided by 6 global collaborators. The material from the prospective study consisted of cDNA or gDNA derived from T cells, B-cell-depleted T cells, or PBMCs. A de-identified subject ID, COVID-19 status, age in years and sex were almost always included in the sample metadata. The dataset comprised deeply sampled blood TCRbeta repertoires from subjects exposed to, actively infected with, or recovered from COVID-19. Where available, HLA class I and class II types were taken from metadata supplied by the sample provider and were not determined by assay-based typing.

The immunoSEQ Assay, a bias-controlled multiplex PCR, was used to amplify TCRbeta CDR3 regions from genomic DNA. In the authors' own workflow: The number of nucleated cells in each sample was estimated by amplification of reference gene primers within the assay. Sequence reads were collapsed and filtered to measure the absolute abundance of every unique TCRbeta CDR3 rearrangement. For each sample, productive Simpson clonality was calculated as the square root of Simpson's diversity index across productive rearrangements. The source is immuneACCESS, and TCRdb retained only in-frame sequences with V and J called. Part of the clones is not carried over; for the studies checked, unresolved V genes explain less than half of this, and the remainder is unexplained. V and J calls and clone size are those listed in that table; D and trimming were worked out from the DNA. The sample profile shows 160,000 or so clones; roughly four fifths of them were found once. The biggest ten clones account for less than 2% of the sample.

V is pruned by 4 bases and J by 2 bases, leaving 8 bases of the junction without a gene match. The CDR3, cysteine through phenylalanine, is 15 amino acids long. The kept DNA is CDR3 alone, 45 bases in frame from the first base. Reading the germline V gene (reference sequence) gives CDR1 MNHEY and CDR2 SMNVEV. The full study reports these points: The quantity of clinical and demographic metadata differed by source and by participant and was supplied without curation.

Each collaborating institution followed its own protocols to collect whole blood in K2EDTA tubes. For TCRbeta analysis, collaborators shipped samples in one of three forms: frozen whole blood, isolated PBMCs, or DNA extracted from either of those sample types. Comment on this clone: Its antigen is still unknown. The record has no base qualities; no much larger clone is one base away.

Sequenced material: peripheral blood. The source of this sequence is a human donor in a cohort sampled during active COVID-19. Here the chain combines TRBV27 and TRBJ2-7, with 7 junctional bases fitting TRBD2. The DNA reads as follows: TGTGCCAGCAGTTACCGGGACTACCACCCCTACGAGCAGTACTTC. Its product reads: CASSYRDYHPYEQYF.